What follows describes a single T cell receptor (beta chain). This sample was included in a study of blood T cell repertoires in COVID-19. As for the study in general: The United States, Italy and Spain supplied acute and convalescent COVID-19 samples. Nucleic acid was either cDNA or gDNA, and it came from T cells, B-cell-depleted T cells, or PBMCs.

Germline lookup yields CDR1 MNHEY and CDR2 SMNVEV (reference sequence). The CDR3 is 15 amino acids. V was shortened by 2 bases and J by 4 bases, with 14 bases between the two germline ends. Per the original data handling: Reference gene primer amplification gave estimated nucleated cell counts. Method: immunoSEQ multiplex PCR; TCRdb's copy keeps in-frame clones and lacks some. V and J calls and clone size are as listed in that table; D and trimming were resolved from the DNA. The repertoire has more than 85,000 clones, 83% of them found once; the top ten carry about 20%. The chain has TRBV27 and TRBJ1-2, with D perhaps matching TRBD1 (5 bases). The sequenced sample was peripheral blood. The sequence was obtained from a woman aged 55-70 years with acute or convalescent COVID-19. The CDR3 DNA reads as TGTGCCAGCAGTTTACGCGGGGGGGTAGGCTATGGCTACACCTTC. It yields the protein CASSLRGGVGYGYTF.